These T cell receptor beta chains were read from a single sample in a study of STAT5B mutations in CD4+ large granular lymphocyte leukemia. The method was immunoSEQ multiplex PCR; TCRdb's version includes in-frame clones alone and lacks a portion of them. This sample has fewer than 50,000 clones, with 65% to 90% found just once. Material: CD4+ T cells from blood buffy coats. The receptor source for this set is a human donor in good health. CDR3s include the opening cysteine and the closing phenylalanine or tryptophan. D genes are given only for firm matches. Part of the rows lack a size; the others show once, few, many or a class for expanded clones.

v_call	j_call	cdr3_length	d_call	clone_size	cdr3_nt	cdr3_aa
TRBV6-5	TRBJ2-3	15	.	.	TGTGCCAGCAGTTTAACTCTGGCAGGGACAGATACGCAGTATTTT	CASSLTLAGTDTQYF
TRBV11-2	TRBJ1-1	15	.	.	TGTGCCAGCAGCTTAGCGAGACGGGGGCATACTGAAGCTTTCTTT	CASSLARRGHTEAFF
TRBV6-1	TRBJ1-1	16	.	.	TGTGCCAGCAGTGAAAGACCAGGGCGGGGGAACACTGAAGCTTTCTTT	CASSERPGRGNTEAFF
TRBV7-2	TRBJ1-2	14	TRBD1	.	TGTGCCAGCAGCTTAGTCACAGGGGACCATGGCTACACCTTC	CASSLVTGDHGYTF
TRBV30	TRBJ1-1	14	.	.	TGTGCCTGGAGTGTAGGCCCGGGAGGCACTGAAGCTTTCTTT	CAWSVGPGGTEAFF
TRBV19	TRBJ2-7	15	TRBD1	.	TGTGCCAGTAGTATTACCGGGACAGGGGGCAACGAGCAGTACTTC	CASSITGTGGNEQYF
TRBV6-5	TRBJ2-7	12	TRBD1	.	TGTGCCAGCAGACAGGGGGGTAGCGAGCAGTACTTC	CASRQGGSEQYF
TRBV7-2	TRBJ2-1	17	TRBD2	few	TGTGCCAGCAGCTTAGGTTTCGGGGCGGGAGTCTACAATGAGCAGTTCTTC	CASSLGFGAGVYNEQFF
TRBV5-1	TRBJ2-5	12	.	.	TGCGCCACCCGGGACACACAAGAGACCCAGTACTTC	CATRDTQETQYF
TRBV5-1	TRBJ1-4	16	TRBD1	.	TGCGCCAGCAGCTTGGCCCCGGGACAGGGTAATGAAAAACTGTTTTTT	CASSLAPGQGNEKLFF
TRBV27	TRBJ2-5	13	TRBD1	.	TGTGCCGTCCGGGGACAGGGGCAAGAGACCCAGTACTTC	CAVRGQGQETQYF
TRBV7-3	TRBJ2-7	15	TRBD2	.	TGTGCCAGCAGCCCTACGGGGGGGATCATGGAGGAGCAGTACTTC	CASSPTGGIMEEQYF
TRBV7-2	TRBJ2-7	16	TRBD1	.	TGTGCCAGCAGCCCAACAAGGACAGGGGCATTTAACGAGCAGTACTTC	CASSPTRTGAFNEQYF
TRBV19	TRBJ2-1	13	.	once	TGTGCCAGTAGTATTTACCTGGCCAATGAGCAGTTCTTC	CASSIYLANEQFF
TRBV30	TRBJ2-6	15	.	.	TGTGCCTGCTCCTCGGGAGCTGGCGGGGCCAACGTCCTGACTTTC	CACSSGAGGANVLTF
TRBV29-1	TRBJ1-2	12	.	.	TGCAGCGTTGAGGGGGCCCCGTATGGCTACACCTTC	CSVEGAPYGYTF
TRBV27	TRBJ2-3	12	.	.	TGTGCCAGCAGTTTAAACACAGATACGCAGTATTTT	CASSLNTDTQYF
TRBV14	TRBJ2-7	18	.	.	TGTGCCAGCAGCCAGGTTGGCGGAGGACAAGGAGGTTTCTACGAGCAGTACTTC	CASSQVGGGQGGFYEQYF
TRBV6-4	TRBJ1-2	15	.	.	TGTGCCAGCACCCTCAAAGCCGGGGCGGTAGGTGGCTACACCTTC	CASTLKAGAVGGYTF
TRBV18	TRBJ1-2	14	.	.	TGTGCCAGCTCACCACGACCGGTTAACTATGGCTACACCTTC	CASSPRPVNYGYTF
TRBV7-9	TRBJ1-2	16	TRBD1	.	TGTGCCAGCAGCTTTGGGGGACAGAGAGCTAACTATGGCTACACCTTC	CASSFGGQRANYGYTF
TRBV6-5	TRBJ1-6	15	TRBD1	once	TGTGCCAGCAGTTCGACAGGGGGAGGCAATTCACCCCTCCACTTT	CASSSTGGGNSPLHF
TRBV6-1	TRBJ2-3	17	TRBD2	.	TGTGCCAGCAGTGTAGCGGGGGCGGGGGGTGGCACAGATACGCAGTATTTT	CASSVAGAGGGTDTQYF
TRBV7-9	TRBJ2-1	14	.	few	TGTGCCAGCAGCTTAACACCAAGAGTCAATGAGCAGTTCTTC	CASSLTPRVNEQFF
TRBV2	TRBJ2-1	13	TRBD2	.	TGTGCCAGCGGCCGGGACTATAACAATGAGCAGTTCTTC	CASGRDYNNEQFF
TRBV19	TRBJ2-1	15	TRBD2	once	TGTGCCAGTACCCCTCTAGCGGGATACGACAATGAGCAGTTCTTC	CASTPLAGYDNEQFF
TRBV2	TRBJ1-6	15	TRBD1	.	TGTGCCAGCAGTGCGGACAGGGGGATGAATTCACCCCTCCACTTT	CASSADRGMNSPLHF